Below are 7 T cell receptor beta chains sequenced from a single sample in a study of PD-1 blockade in classical Hodgkin lymphoma. Profiled with immunoSEQ multiplex PCR; TCRdb holds only in-frame clones, not every one. The sample contains about 98,000 clones, more than 80% of which appear only once. Following autologous stem cell transplantation, relapse occurred in every patient, and exposure to brentuximab vedotin varied. Sequenced here: peripheral blood mononuclear cells (PBMCs), sampled before the second cycle of nivolumab. The receptors here all came from a human donor with classical Hodgkin lymphoma.

CDR3 DNA sequence: TGTGCCAGCAGCTCCGGGACATATCAGCCCCAGCATTTT. Protein sequence: CASSSGTYQPQHF. This chain connects TRBV7-2 to TRBJ1-5; possible D gene TRBD1, 6 bases. The CDR3 is made up of 13 amino acids. Germline CDR1 reads SGHTA; CDR2 reads FQGNSA. Trimming stripped 4 bases from V and 5 bases from J, with 9 bases between. Full variable domain (remainder filled in from reference TRBV7-2 and TRBJ1-5): GAGVSQSPSNKVTEKGKDVELRCDPISGHTALYWYRQSLGQGLEFLIYFQGNSAPDKSGLPSDRFSAERTGGSVSTLTIQRTQQEDSAVYLCASSSGTYQPQHFGDGTRLSIL.

V and J are TRBV27 and TRBJ1-5, with D maybe TRBD1 (5 bases). Germline CDR1 reads MNHEY; CDR2 reads SMNVEV (reference sequence). The CDR3 extends over 14 amino acids. The V end was cut by 4 bases, the J end by 7 bases, with 14 bases between. The CDR3 DNA sequence: TGTGCCAGCAGTTCCCGCAGGGAGAGGCAGCCCCAGCATTTT. This encodes CASSSRRERQPQHF.

V and J are TRBV4-3 and TRBJ2-7; 12 nucleotides match TRBD1. Germline values: CDR1 LGHNA, CDR2 YSLEER. Germline trimming cut 1 base from V and 0 bases from J; bases unmatched to any gene: 1. The CDR3 is made up of 16 amino acids. The CDR3 loop is CASSQGGQGASYEQYF. The CDR3 nucleotides read TGCGCCAGCAGCCAAGGGGGACAGGGGGCCTCCTACGAGCAGTACTTC.

This clone was detected once. J is TRBJ2-7 and V is TRBV14, with 11 bases fitting TRBD2. The CDR3 totals 17 residues. Germline values: CDR1 SGHDN, CDR2 FVKESK. Losses at the gene ends were 0 bases for V and 5 bases for J; bases not matched to a gene: 9. CDR3 nucleotides: TGTGCCAGCAGCCAAGATTATGGCACTAGCGGGAGTCACGAGCAGTACTTC. Its protein product is CASSQDYGTSGSHEQYF.

This clone was seen more than once but under ten times. The chain links TRBV4-3 to TRBJ2-5, with D perhaps matching TRBD2 (5 bases). CDR3 length: 14 amino acids. CDR1 LGHNA and CDR2 YSLEER come from the germline V gene. V was shortened by 5 bases and J by 4 bases, with 14 bases between the two germline ends. The CDR3 DNA is TGCGCCAGCAGCGGTGGGTCAGGAGGAGAGACCCAGTACTTC. Amino acid sequence: CASSGGSGGETQYF.

In DNA form, the CDR3 reads TGTGCCAGCAGCTTTGGACGTAGCTCCTACGAGCAGTACTTC. Its translation: CASSFGRSSYEQYF. V usage is TRBV7-2 and J usage is TRBJ2-7, with D hard to call. This CDR3 spans 14 amino acids. Trimming left V 3 bases short and J 0 bases short, with 9 bases between. Per germline, CDR1 SGHTA and CDR2 FQGNSA.

V and J are TRBV29-1 and TRBJ1-2; D is uncertain. Trimming shortened V by 3 bases and J by 2 bases, and 19 bases separated the two germline ends. Germline V gene sequence: CDR1 SQVTM, CDR2 ANQGSEA. CDR3 size: 16 residues. CDR3 in amino acids: CSVDETWPSANYGYTF. In DNA, the CDR3 is TGCAGCGTTGACGAAACATGGCCCTCGGCAAACTATGGCTACACCTTC.